A selection of T cell receptor beta chains follows, all from one sample in a study of blood T cell repertoires in COVID-19. Sequencing was performed with immunoSEQ multiplex PCR; in TCRdb, only in-frame clones are kept and a portion is missing. Among about 160,000 clones, roughly 90% were seen once, and the ten largest hold about 4.8%. Sequencing was carried out using peripheral blood. Receptor source: a man aged 25-40 years with COVID-19, enrolled during active disease. CDR3s include the opening cysteine and the closing phenylalanine or tryptophan. Each record gives: V gene, J gene, D gene, clone size, CDR3 protein, CDR3 DNA. The D gene is left open where the match is weak. Clone size appears in some rows only: once, few, many, or a class for an expanded clone.

>TRBV19|TRBJ2-4|TRBD2|NA
CASSMLSAGGENIQYF
TGTGCCAGTAGTATGTTATCAGCGGGAGGGGAAAACATTCAGTACTTC
>TRBV6-4|TRBJ2-1|TRBD1|NA
CASSDTDRDYNEQFF
TGTGCCAGCAGTGACACGGACAGGGACTACAATGAGCAGTTCTTC
>TRBV19|TRBJ1-3|NA|once
CASSIRNSGNTIYF
TGTGCCAGTAGTATCAGGAACTCTGGAAACACCATATATTTT
>TRBV25-1|TRBJ2-1|TRBD2|NA
CASSEPSRLAGVDNEQFF
TGTGCCAGCAGTGAACCCTCCCGACTAGCGGGAGTAGACAATGAGCAGTTCTTC
>TRBV5-1|TRBJ2-7|NA|NA
CASSPPPEGHYEQYF
TGCGCCAGCAGCCCCCCGCCGGAGGGCCACTACGAGCAGTACTTC
>TRBV6-2/TRBV6-3|TRBJ2-7|TRBD2|NA
CASSQLAGTLREQYF
TGTGCCAGCAGCCAACTAGCGGGTACCCTACGGGAGCAGTACTTC
>TRBV9|TRBJ2-7|TRBD1|NA
CASSDGRDRDFYEQYF
TGTGCCAGCAGCGACGGCCGGGACAGGGATTTCTACGAGCAGTACTTC
>TRBV19|TRBJ2-2|NA|NA
CASSIGLSAGELFF
TGTGCCAGTAGTATAGGTCTGAGCGCCGGGGAGCTGTTTTTT
>TRBV15|TRBJ1-6|NA|NA
CATSRGRVGLNNSPLHF
TGTGCCACCAGCAGAGGCAGGGTAGGGTTGAATAATTCACCCCTCCACTTT
>TRBV10-3|TRBJ1-2|NA|NA
CAISESVGEEGYTF
TGTGCCATCAGTGAGTCGGTAGGAGAGGAGGGCTACACCTTC
>TRBV4-2|TRBJ1-3|NA|NA
CASSQDLAYGNTIYF
TGTGCCAGCAGCCAAGATCTAGCGTACGGAAACACCATATATTTT
>TRBV30|TRBJ2-1|TRBD2|NA
CAWETSGRGGYNEQFF
TGTGCCTGGGAGACTAGCGGGAGGGGAGGCTACAATGAGCAGTTCTTC
>TRBV10-3|TRBJ1-5|TRBD1|once
CAISESRTGSYSNQPQHF
TGTGCCATCAGTGAGTCAAGGACAGGTTCGTATAGCAATCAGCCCCAGCATTTT
>TRBV28|TRBJ1-5|TRBD1|NA
CASQRTGDQPQHF
TGTGCCAGCCAACGGACAGGGGATCAGCCCCAGCATTTT
>TRBV7-2|TRBJ2-5|NA|NA
CASSLEASGETQYF
TGTGCCAGCAGCTTGGAGGCCTCCGGGGAGACCCAGTACTTC
>TRBV11-3|TRBJ2-1|NA|NA
CASSFGRASYNEQFF
TGTGCCAGCAGCTTCGGCAGGGCCTCCTACAATGAGCAGTTCTTC
>TRBV20-1|TRBJ2-1|TRBD2|NA
CSASEASGNNEQFF
TGCAGTGCTAGTGAGGCTAGCGGAAACAATGAGCAGTTCTTC
>TRBV11-2|TRBJ2-1|TRBD1|NA
CASRSGGLGNEQFF
TGTGCCAGCCGCTCAGGGGGCTTGGGGAATGAGCAGTTCTTC
>TRBV30|TRBJ1-6|NA|NA
CAWGSGSNNSPLHF
TGTGCCTGGGGTTCGGGATCGAATAATTCACCCCTCCACTTT
>TRBV18|TRBJ1-5|NA|NA
CASSLGLPDNNQPQHF
TGTGCCAGCTCACTCGGTCTCCCGGACAATAATCAGCCCCAGCATTTT
>TRBV5-1|TRBJ2-3|TRBD2|NA
CASSPGGAGRTDTQYF
TGCGCCAGCAGCCCTGGAGGAGCGGGAAGGACAGATACGCAGTATTTT
>TRBV2|TRBJ1-2|NA|NA
CASTSSTGGSGYTF
TGTGCCAGCACCTCTTCGACGGGAGGGAGTGGCTACACCTTC
>TRBV19|TRBJ1-2|NA|once
CASSIMMAGDYNYGYTF
TGTGCCAGTAGTATAATGATGGCAGGGGACTATAACTATGGCTACACCTTC
>TRBV11-3|TRBJ2-1|NA|NA
CASSLGGRGNEQFF
TGTGCCAGCAGCTTAGGAGGAAGGGGGAATGAGCAGTTCTTC
>TRBV3-1/TRBV3-2|TRBJ1-1|NA|once
CASSYRIGGTEAFF
TGTGCCAGCAGCTACCGGATAGGGGGCACTGAAGCTTTCTTT
>TRBV6-2/TRBV6-3|TRBJ2-7|TRBD2|once
CASSYPTSGYYEQYF
TGTGCCAGCAGTTACCCTACTAGCGGGTACTACGAGCAGTACTTC
>TRBV5-1|TRBJ1-1|NA|NA
CASSLLPTKGWVGNTEAFF
TGCGCCAGCAGCTTGTTACCGACGAAGGGGTGGGTCGGGAACACTGAAGCTTTCTTT
>TRBV23-1|TRBJ2-2|TRBD2|NA
CASSRFRRGGGGELFF
TGCGCCAGCAGTCGTTTCAGGCGGGGGGGCGGCGGGGAGCTGTTTTTT
>TRBV2|TRBJ2-3|NA|once
CASSDPTGTHDLTDTQYF
TGTGCCAGCAGTGACCCCACCGGGACTCATGACCTCACAGATACGCAGTATTTT
>TRBV7-2|TRBJ1-6|NA|NA
CASSRVSPVNNSPLHF
TGTGCCAGCAGCCGGGTCAGCCCGGTAAATAATTCACCCCTCCACTTT
>TRBV6-5|TRBJ1-4|TRBD1|NA
CASSYSAITGVEKLFF
TGTGCCAGCAGTTACTCGGCGATCACAGGGGTTGAAAAACTGTTTTTT
>TRBV24-1|TRBJ2-3|NA|NA
CATSDLGGGDRGRGDTQYF
TGTGCCACCAGTGATTTAGGGGGGGGCGACAGGGGAAGAGGAGATACGCAGTATTTT
>TRBV7-6|TRBJ2-3|NA|once
CASSLNGGGSTDTQYF
TGTGCCAGCAGCTTAAACGGTGGGGGGAGTACAGATACGCAGTATTTT
>TRBV9|TRBJ1-2|TRBD1|once
CASTPGGQAYGYTF
TGTGCCAGCACCCCGGGTGGACAGGCCTATGGCTACACCTTC
>TRBV19|TRBJ1-2|NA|NA
CASTHIYGYTF
TGTGCCAGTACCCACATTTATGGCTACACCTTC
>TRBV11-2|TRBJ2-2|TRBD1|NA
CASSEGQGAAGELFF
TGTGCCAGCAGCGAGGGACAGGGGGCAGCCGGGGAGCTGTTTTTT
>TRBV7-2|TRBJ2-3|NA|NA
CASSLVGTTSTDTQYF
TGTGCCAGCAGCTTAGTGGGGACAACTAGCACAGATACGCAGTATTTT
>TRBV19|TRBJ1-5|NA|NA
CARFGQWYNQPQHF
TGTGCCAGATTCGGACAGTGGTACAATCAGCCCCAGCATTTT
>TRBV10-3|TRBJ1-6|NA|few
CATEAGGLDNSPLHF
TGTGCCACCGAGGCGGGGGGACTGGATAATTCACCCCTCCACTTT
>TRBV18|TRBJ2-5|NA|NA
CASSSGNLETQYF
TGTGCCAGCTCATCCGGGAACCTAGAGACCCAGTACTTC
>TRBV9|TRBJ2-1|TRBD2|few
CASSARAGTSGRDEQFF
TGTGCCAGCAGCGCTCGGGCCGGGACTAGCGGTAGGGATGAGCAGTTCTTC
>TRBV6-2/TRBV6-3|TRBJ1-2|TRBD1|NA
CASSYPRDRVYGYTF
TGTGCCAGCAGTTACCCCCGGGACAGAGTCTATGGCTACACCTTC
>TRBV4-3|TRBJ2-1|TRBD2|NA
CASSQEAGGRSPLSSYNEQFF
TGCGCCAGCAGCCAAGAAGCGGGGGGGCGATCCCCCCTAAGCTCCTACAATGAGCAGTTCTTC
>TRBV2|TRBJ1-2|NA|NA
CASSESRVGGAVRLTF
TGTGCCAGCAGTGAATCCAGGGTGGGAGGGGCAGTAAGACTCACCTTC
>TRBV24-1|TRBJ1-1|NA|once
CATSGAGRGTEAFF
TGTGCCACCAGTGGGGCAGGCCGGGGCACTGAAGCTTTCTTT
>TRBV28|TRBJ2-2|TRBD1|few
CASSIGTGDTGELFF
TGTGCCAGCAGTATCGGGACAGGGGATACCGGGGAGCTGTTTTTT
>TRBV28|TRBJ2-5|NA|NA
CASSFSTAGQETQYF
TGTGCCAGCAGTTTCTCGACGGCAGGCCAAGAGACCCAGTACTTC
>TRBV29-1|TRBJ2-1|TRBD1|NA
CSARTGAYNEQFF
TGCAGCGCGCGGACAGGGGCCTACAATGAGCAGTTCTTC
>TRBV24-1|TRBJ2-1|TRBD2|NA
CATSDAASGSRNEQFF
TGTGCCACCAGTGATGCGGCTAGCGGGAGTCGTAATGAGCAGTTCTTC
>TRBV30|TRBJ2-7|NA|NA
CAWSRGYEQYF
TGTGCCTGGAGCCGGGGTTACGAGCAGTACTTC
>TRBV7-3|TRBJ1-6|NA|NA
CASSLLGPGKNSPLHF
TGTGCCAGCAGCTTACTCGGGCCAGGGAAGAATTCACCCCTCCACTTT
>TRBV4-2|TRBJ1-3|NA|few
CASSQEPVGLFSGNTIYF
TGTGCCAGCAGCCAAGAGCCGGTCGGGTTATTCTCTGGAAACACCATATATTTT
>TRBV28|TRBJ2-5|NA|NA
CASSPLQVSRETQYF
TGTGCCAGCAGTCCTCTCCAGGTCTCCCGGGAGACCCAGTACTTC
>TRBV5-1|TRBJ1-3|NA|NA
CASSLAAGRDPYSGNTIYF
TGCGCCAGCAGCTTGGCCGCAGGGAGGGATCCATACTCTGGAAACACCATATATTTT